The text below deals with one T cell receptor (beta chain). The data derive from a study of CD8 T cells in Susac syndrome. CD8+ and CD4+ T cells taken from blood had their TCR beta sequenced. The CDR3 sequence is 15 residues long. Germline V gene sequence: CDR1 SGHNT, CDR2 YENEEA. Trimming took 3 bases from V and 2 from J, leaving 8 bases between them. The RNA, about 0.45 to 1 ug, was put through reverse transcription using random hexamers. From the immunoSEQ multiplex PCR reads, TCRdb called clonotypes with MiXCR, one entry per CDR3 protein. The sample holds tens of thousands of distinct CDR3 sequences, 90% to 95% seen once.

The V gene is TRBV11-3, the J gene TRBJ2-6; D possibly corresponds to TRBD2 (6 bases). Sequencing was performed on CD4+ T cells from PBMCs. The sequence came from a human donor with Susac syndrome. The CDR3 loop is CASSFGEAGANVLTF. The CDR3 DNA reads TGTGCCAGCAGCTTTGGGGAGGCTGGGGCCAACGTCCTGACTTTC.